This T cell receptor beta chain stems from a study of shared clonotypes between healthy human individuals. Study-level results: Non-shared clonotypes showed lower generation probabilities than clonotypes common to all four donors. Measured sharing among donors was expected to vary with sequencing depth.

The germline V and J ends were trimmed by 4 bases and 2 bases, with 12 bases remaining between them. Germline lookup yields CDR1 SGDLS and CDR2 YYNGEE. The CDR3 spans 14 residues. TCRdb keeps only in-frame clones here, not all; method: immunoSEQ multiplex PCR. The sample contains approximately 620,000 clones, 97% of which appear only once. Concerning this clone: The antigen remains undetermined.

The clonotype originates from a young woman in good health. The V and J genes are TRBV9 and TRBJ2-5; D tentatively reads TRBD1 or TRBD2 (6 bases each). The sequenced sample was naive CD4+ T cells sorted from blood. Subset reported: CD45RA+ positively selected. This chain's CDR3 is CASSFGGKQETQYF. Here the CDR3 DNA reads TGTGCCAGCAGCTTCGGGGGCAAGCAAGAGACCCAGTACTTC.